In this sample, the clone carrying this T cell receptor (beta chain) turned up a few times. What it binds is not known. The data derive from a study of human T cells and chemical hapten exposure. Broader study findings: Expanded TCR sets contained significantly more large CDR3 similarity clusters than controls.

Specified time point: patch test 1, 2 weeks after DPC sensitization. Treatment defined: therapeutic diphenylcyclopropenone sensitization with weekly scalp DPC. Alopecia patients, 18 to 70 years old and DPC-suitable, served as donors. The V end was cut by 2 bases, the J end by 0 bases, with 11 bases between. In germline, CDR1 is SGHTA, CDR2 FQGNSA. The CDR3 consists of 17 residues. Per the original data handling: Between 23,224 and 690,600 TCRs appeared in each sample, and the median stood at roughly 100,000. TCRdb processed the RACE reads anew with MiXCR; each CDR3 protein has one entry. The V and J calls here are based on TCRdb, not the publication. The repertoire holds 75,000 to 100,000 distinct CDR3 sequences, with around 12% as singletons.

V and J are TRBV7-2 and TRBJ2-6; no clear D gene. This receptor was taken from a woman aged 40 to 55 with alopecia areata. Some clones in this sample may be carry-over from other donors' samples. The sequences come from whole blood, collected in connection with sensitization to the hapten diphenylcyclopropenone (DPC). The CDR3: CASSLSVPSSGANVLTF. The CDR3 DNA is TGTGCCAGCAGCTTATCTGTTCCTAGCTCTGGGGCCAACGTCCTGACTTTC.